The source of this TCR beta chain is a study of blood T cell repertoires in COVID-19 (dated by TCRdb to about 2020). Background on the whole study: Samples covering the acute and convalescent phases of COVID-19 were provided by collaborators in the United States, Italy and Spain. The material from the prospective study consisted of cDNA or gDNA derived from T cells, B-cell-depleted T cells, or PBMCs. Deeply sampled blood TCRbeta repertoires from subjects exposed to, actively infected with, or recovered from COVID-19 were included in the dataset. A freely available public database, intended as a resource for researchers studying the immune response to SARS-CoV-2, is where the repertoires were released. Samples came from the ongoing ImmuneRACE study (first 160 participants) plus 1,254 subjects from 6 global collaborators. Sample metadata almost always included a de-identified subject ID, COVID-19 status, age in years and sex. Where available, HLA class I and class II types were taken from metadata supplied by the sample provider and were not determined by assay-based typing.

Reading the germline V gene (reference sequence) gives CDR1 DFQATT and CDR2 SNEGSKA. The CDR3 runs 11 residues from the cysteine to the phenylalanine. Just the 33-base CDR3 DNA is kept, in frame starting at base 1. The V end loses 0 bases and the J end loses 5 bases, and a stretch of 3 bases separates them. Enrolling through a virtual design, the prospective study's participants ranged in age from about 18 to 89 years and lived across 20 to 30 United States geographic areas. In the prospective study, participants were assigned to cohorts based on the clinical history participants reported in a screening survey and a study questionnaire. ImmuneRACE Cohort 3 recovered participants were defined by two consecutive negative NP/OP PCR tests, healthcare professional clearance, or symptom resolution. Each participant in the prospective study had whole blood, serum and a nasopharyngeal or oropharyngeal swab collected by mobile phlebotomists. Participants in the prospective study had the option to provide additional blood draws and questionnaires over an approximately two-month period. Blood samples from the prospective study were shipped frozen or at room temperature prior to DNA extraction.

Broader findings and caveats from the paper: Clinical and demographic metadata were provided uncurated, with the amount varying by source and participant.

TCRbeta CDR3 regions were amplified from genomic DNA using the immunoSEQ Assay, a bias-controlled multiplex PCR. The study's processing was this. Nucleated cell counts per sample were estimated from amplification of reference gene primers within the assay. To quantify the absolute abundance of each unique TCRbeta CDR3 rearrangement, sequence reads were collapsed and filtered. Productive Simpson clonality was computed per sample as the square root of Simpson's diversity index over productive rearrangements. The table comes from immuneACCESS by way of TCRdb, which keeps in-frame sequences with V and J called. Part of the clones is missing from these tables; in studies checked, under half for an unresolved V gene and the rest for unknown reasons. D and trimming were read from the DNA, whereas the V and J calls and clone size are those reported in that table. The sample yields some 490,000 clones; more than 85% were counted once. The top ten hold 6.5% to 8.5% of the sample.

A remark on this clone: What this receptor recognizes is not known. No per-base quality is available; no much larger clone lies one base away.

The V and J segments used are TRBV20-1 and TRBJ2-3, with the D gene too uncertain to name. Material for sequencing was PBMCs or T cells enriched from blood (not recorded which). The origin of this receptor is a woman aged 60-75 years who had recovered from COVID-19. The sequence in DNA is TGCAGTGCTAGAGATAGAGATACGCAGTATTTT. Its translation reads: CSARDRDTQYF.